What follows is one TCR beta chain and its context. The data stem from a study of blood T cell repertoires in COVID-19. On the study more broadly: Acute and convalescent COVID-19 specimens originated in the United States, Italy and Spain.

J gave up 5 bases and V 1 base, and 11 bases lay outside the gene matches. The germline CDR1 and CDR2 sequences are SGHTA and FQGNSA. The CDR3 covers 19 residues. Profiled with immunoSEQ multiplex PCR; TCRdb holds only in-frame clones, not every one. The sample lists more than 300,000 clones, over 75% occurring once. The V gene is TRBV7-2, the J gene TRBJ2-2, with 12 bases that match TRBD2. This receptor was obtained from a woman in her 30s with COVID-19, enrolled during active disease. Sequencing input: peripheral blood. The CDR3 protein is CASSLVLPLAGGVTGELFF. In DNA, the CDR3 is TGTGCCAGCAGCTTAGTACTCCCGCTAGCGGGAGGGGTAACCGGGGAGCTGTTTTTT. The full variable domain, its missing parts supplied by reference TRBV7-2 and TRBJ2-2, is GAGVSQSPSNKVTEKGKDVELRCDPISGHTALYWYRQSLGQGLEFLIYFQGNSAPDKSGLPSDRFSAERTGGSVSTLTIQRTQQEDSAVYLCASSLVLPLAGGVTGELFFGEGSRLTVL.